A single sample is the source of the 19 T cell receptor beta chains below, sequenced in a study of OX40 agonist ivuxolimab in advanced cancers. TCRdb's copy holds only in-frame clones and misses some; the assay was immunoSEQ multiplex PCR. The table records almost 85,000 clones, about 94% of them present only once. Specimen: CD4+ or CD8+ T cells sorted from blood, collected in a trial of the OX40 agonist ivuxolimab. These TCRs come from an adult with an advanced solid tumor such as melanoma, head and neck, liver or kidney cancer.

The chain has TRBV6-5 and TRBJ2-1; D remains ambiguous. CDR3 length: 15 residues. Germline lookup yields CDR1 MNHEY and CDR2 SVGAGI. V shed 2 bases and J shed 2 bases, with 10 bases lying between them. DNA for the CDR3: TGTGCCAGCAGTTACGGGTGGTATGCCTACAATGAGCAGTTCTTC. It codes for CASSYGWYAYNEQFF.

This clone was seen only a few times. J is TRBJ2-1 and V is TRBV15; the D call may be TRBD1 or TRBD2 (5 bases each). V was clipped by 8 bases and J by 1 base, with 9 bases between them. The CDR3 is 13 residues long. Germline V gene sequence: CDR1 LNHNV, CDR2 YYDKDF (reference sequence). This CDR3 is CATGDGSYNEQFF. CDR3 sequence (DNA): TGTGCCACCGGGGACGGATCCTACAATGAGCAGTTCTTC.

J is TRBJ2-2 and V is TRBV6-5; tentatively, D is TRBD2 (6 bases). CDR3 length: 16 amino acids. V lost 0 bases, J lost 2 bases, and 10 bases lay in between. The germline gives CDR1 MNHEY, CDR2 SVGAGI. The CDR3 nucleotides read TGTGCCAGCAGTTACTCAACGGGAGCTAACACCGGGGAGCTGTTTTTT. The encoded protein is CASSYSTGANTGELFF.

This clone was recorded only once. The CDR3 DNA follows: TGTGCCAGCAGTTCCTTAGACAGGGACAACAATGAGCAGTTCTTC. As protein: CASSSLDRDNNEQFF. This chain joins TRBV6-1 and TRBJ2-1; 7 bases fit TRBD1. Germline V gene lookup returns CDR1 MNHNS and CDR2 SASEGT. V lost 5 bases, J lost 5 bases, and 9 bases stayed unmatched. The CDR3 length is 15 residues.

CDR3 DNA sequence: TGTGCCAGCAGCTTCGATCAGGTTAAGTACGAGCAGTACTTC. This codes for CASSFDQVKYEQYF. The chain employs TRBV7-9 and TRBJ2-7, with D unclear. The V end was cut by 3 bases, the J end by 4 bases, with 13 bases between. The CDR3 loop spans 14 amino acids. The V gene's germline CDR1 is SEHNR and CDR2 FQNEAQ (reference sequence).

The rearrangement uses TRBV5-4 and TRBJ2-7, with a weak D call TRBD1 (6 bases). V was shortened by 5 bases and J by 2 bases, with 14 bases between the two germline ends. The CDR3 extends over 14 amino acids. Germline V gives CDR1 SGHNT, CDR2 YYREEE (reference sequence). In nucleotides, the CDR3 is TGTGCCAGCAGGGAATGGGACACAGCCTACGAGCAGTACTTC. This translates into CASREWDTAYEQYF.

This chain connects TRBV10-1 to TRBJ2-5; the match to TRBD1 covers 8 bases. The J call may be in error: the DNA end matches TRBJ2-7 better. There are 15 residues in the CDR3. Germline V gives CDR1 WNHNN, CDR2 SYGVQD (reference sequence). CDR3: CASSDRDRSSYEQYF. The CDR3 DNA follows: TGCGCCAGCAGTGATCGGGACAGGAGCTCCTACGAGCAGTACTTC.

This rearrangement joins TRBV6-5 to TRBJ2-5; 10 nucleotides match TRBD1. The J call may be wrong; the DNA end is better matched by TRBJ2-7. The CDR3 extends over 14 amino acids. Germline assignment: CDR1 MNHEY and CDR2 SVGAGI. The CDR3 protein is CASSYSTGGVEQYF. In DNA form, the CDR3 reads TGTGCCAGCAGTTACTCGACAGGGGGCGTCGAGCAGTACTTC.

This clone was detected once. This chain links TRBV15 with TRBJ2-2; D uncertain. Germline V gene lookup returns CDR1 LNHNV and CDR2 YYDKDF (reference sequence). Trimming removed 1 base from V and 3 bases from J, with 12 bases in between. The CDR3 is made up of 16 amino acids. CDR3 bases: TGTGCCACCAGCAGAGTGAACAGCGCGGACACCGGGGAGCTGTTTTTT. Encoded protein: CATSRVNSADTGELFF.

The genes are TRBV19 and TRBJ2-7; 10 nucleotides agree with TRBD2. Germline V gene lookup returns CDR1 LNHDA and CDR2 SQIVND (reference sequence). Trimming cost V 3 bases and J 4 bases; bases outside gene matches: 6. CDR3 length: 15 residues. The CDR3 is CASSIPLAGVYEQYF. The DNA for the CDR3 is TGTGCCAGTAGTATTCCCCTAGCGGGAGTGTACGAGCAGTACTTC.

The V and J genes are TRBV6-1 and TRBJ1-4; 7 bases fit TRBD1. Germline V CDR1 and CDR2: MNHNS, SASEGT. The CDR3 runs to 15 residues. Germline trimming cut 5 bases from V and 1 base from J; bases unmatched to any gene: 4. The CDR3 loop reads CASSPWDRTNEKLFF. As DNA, the CDR3 is TGTGCCAGCAGTCCATGGGACAGAACTAATGAAAAACTGTTTTTT.

The chain employs TRBV27 and TRBJ1-1; D call uncertain. V lost 6 bases and J 0 bases, leaving 8 bases between the germline ends. Per germline, CDR1 MNHEY and CDR2 SMNVEV (reference sequence). There are 13 residues in the CDR3. CDR3 DNA: TGTGCCAGCAGCCGGACGGTGAACACTGAAGCTTTCTTT. It specifies CASSRTVNTEAFF.

The rearrangement uses TRBV27 and TRBJ2-1; 7 bases align to TRBD1. The CDR3 totals 16 residues. The J segment lost 2 bases and the V segment lost 1 base, leaving 5 bases of the junction unmatched. CDR1 is MNHEY, CDR2 SMNVEV, per germline (reference sequence). The CDR3: CASSLLGGYAYNEQFF. The CDR3 DNA follows: TGTGCCAGCAGTTTATTAGGGGGCTATGCCTACAATGAGCAGTTCTTC.

The chain carries TRBV6-6 and TRBJ2-5, with a tentative D call TRBD2 (6 bases). Gene TRBJ2-7 matches the end of the DNA better, so the J call may be wrong. Per the germline V gene, CDR1 is MNHNY and CDR2 is SVGAGI (reference sequence). This CDR3 region has 14 residues. The CDR3 sequence is CASSPRDGGSEQYF. The CDR3 nucleotides read TGTGCCAGCAGCCCACGCGACGGGGGTAGCGAGCAGTACTTC.

The chain joins TRBV7-9 to TRBJ1-5, with D possibly TRBD1 on 5 matching bases. Germline values: CDR1 SEHNR, CDR2 FQNEAQ (reference sequence). CDR3 length equals 14 residues. The V and J ends lost 6 bases and 0 bases respectively, with 9 bases between them. In DNA, the CDR3 is TGTGCCAGCAGTGGGGCCTATAGCAATCAGCCCCAGCATTTT. This translates into CASSGAYSNQPQHF.

This chain connects TRBV10-3 to TRBJ2-1; D remains unclear. Germline V CDR1 and CDR2: ENHRY, SYGVKD. The ends were cut back, 10 bases at V and 4 bases at J, with 14 bases in the middle. The CDR3 has 13 residues. The CDR3, as DNA: TGTGCCAAGGCGGAATCGACGTACAATGAGCAGTTCTTC. It yields the protein CAKAESTYNEQFF.

In this sample, this clone turned up once. J is TRBJ2-1 and V is TRBV27; D may be TRBD2 (6 bases). This CDR3 is built from 14 residues. V lost 9 bases and J 5 bases, leaving 17 bases between the germline ends. In germline, CDR1 is MNHEY, CDR2 SMNVEV (reference sequence). This CDR3 reads CASSPRRDDNEQFF. CDR3 nucleotide sequence: TGTGCCAGTTCCCCCAGGCGGGATGACAATGAGCAGTTCTTC.

The chain has TRBV25-1 and TRBJ2-1; TRBD2 matches at 11 bases. In germline, CDR1 is MGHDK, CDR2 SYGVNS. This CDR3 contains 16 residues. V shed 3 bases, J shed 5 bases, and the junction held 6 bases outside the gene matches. As DNA, the CDR3 is TGTGCCAGCAGTGATCCACTAGCGGGAGAGGACAATGAGCAGTTCTTC. Protein product: CASSDPLAGEDNEQFF.

The chain carries TRBV7-9 and TRBJ2-7; D unresolved. The V gene lost 2 bases and the J gene lost 1 base, with 3 bases spanning the gap. The CDR3 totals 12 residues. Germline CDR1 and CDR2: SEHNR and FQNEAQ (reference sequence). The CDR3 here is CASSLMSYEQYF. The CDR3 DNA reads as TGTGCCAGCAGCTTAATGTCCTACGAGCAGTACTTC. The full variable domain, with the rest looked up from reference TRBV7-9 and TRBJ2-7, is DTGVSQNPRHKITKRGQNVTFRCDPISEHNRLYWYRQTLGQGPEFLTYFQNEAQLEKSRLLSDRFSAERPKGSFSTLEIQRTEQGDSAMYLCASSLMSYEQYFGPGTRLTVT.